Following are 25 T cell receptor beta chains from one sample sequenced in a study of neurological immune-mediated disorders. MiXCR was run by TCRdb on the 5' RACE reads, yielding one entry per CDR3 protein. The sample yields about 41,000 distinct CDR3 sequences, roughly 2.5% seen once. Sequencing was done on a sample of PBMCs. The receptor source for this set is a man aged 25-45 years with multiple sclerosis.

This clonotype was seen ten or more times. V is TRBV9 and J is TRBJ2-7, with D possibly matching TRBD1 (5 bases). Looked up from germline, CDR1 is SGDLS and CDR2 is YYNGEE. V was pared by 0 bases and J by 2 bases, with 9 bases between. The CDR3 runs to 14 residues. CDR3 sequence (DNA): TGTGCCAGCAGCGTAGCGGACATCGCCTACGAGCAGTACTTC. Translated, it gives CASSVADIAYEQYF.

This clonotype was seen ten or more times. This CDR3 reads CSARFGERELFF. The CDR3 DNA sequence: TGCAGTGCTAGATTCGGTGAACGGGAGCTGTTTTTT. The rearrangement uses TRBV20-1 and TRBJ2-2, with unresolved D. Germline V gene sequence: CDR1 DFQATT, CDR2 SNEGSKA (reference sequence). The CDR3 spans 12 residues. V lost 2 bases to trimming and J lost 9 bases, with 10 bases between them.

This clonotype was seen at least ten times. The chain couples TRBV2 to TRBJ1-6, with TRBD1 matching 7 bases. This CDR3 spans 15 amino acids. After removal of 6 bases from V and 6 bases from J, the junction contained 8 bases not matched to a gene. Germline CDR1 SNHLY, CDR2 FYNNEI. CDR3 sequence: CASSQRQGGNSPLHF. The CDR3 region has the DNA TGTGCCAGCAGCCAACGACAGGGTGGTAATTCACCCCTCCACTTT.

This clonotype was seen repeatedly, ten times or more. This chain connects TRBV20-1 to TRBJ2-2, with a tentative D call TRBD2 (5 bases). This CDR3 is 16 amino acids long. Trimming cost V 5 bases and J 1 base, with 17 bases left between them. In germline, CDR1 is DFQATT, CDR2 SNEGSKA (reference sequence). CDR3 in amino acids: CSAAAVGLRNTGELFF. The CDR3 DNA follows: TGCAGTGCTGCTGCGGTAGGACTTAGGAACACCGGGGAGCTGTTTTTT.

In its sample, this clonotype was seen many times. V gene TRBV7-2 combines with J gene TRBJ2-5; 8 bases line up with TRBD1. The CDR3 is 13 amino acids. V was clipped by 3 bases and J by 5 bases; unmatched bases: 2. CDR1 SGHTA and CDR2 FQGNSA come from the germline V gene. The CDR3 is CASSFDRGETQYF. As DNA, the CDR3 is TGTGCCAGCAGCTTTGACAGGGGTGAGACCCAGTACTTC. Variable domain in full (rest from reference TRBV7-2 and TRBJ2-5): GAGVSQSPSNKVTEKGKDVELRCDPISGHTALYWYRQSLGQGLEFLIYFQGNSAPDKSGLPSDRFSAERTGGSVSTLTIQRTQQEDSAVYLCASSFDRGETQYFGPGTRLLVL.

V is TRBV10-2 and J is TRBJ1-5; D remains unclear. The length of the CDR3 is 13 residues. The germline V gene has CDR1 WSHSY and CDR2 SAAADI. Trimming cost V 2 bases and J 4 bases, with 6 bases left between them. The CDR3 sequence: CASSETGNQPQHF. The CDR3 coding sequence is TGCGCCAGCAGTGAGACGGGGAATCAGCCCCAGCATTTT.

This chain's CDR3 is CASRFGTGEGYTF. CDR3 DNA: TGTGCCAGCAGATTCGGGACAGGGGAGGGCTACACCTTC. The chain carries TRBV12-3 or TRBV12-4 and TRBJ1-2; 10 nucleotides agree with TRBD1. Trimming cost V 6 bases and J 8 bases; bases outside gene matches: 6. This CDR3 has 13 amino acids.

This clonotype was observed at least ten times. The gene calls are TRBV9 and TRBJ2-1, with TRBD2 identical over 10 bases. The CDR3 spans 15 residues. J was trimmed by 6 bases and V by 2 bases; bases with no gene match: 5. Germline CDR1 SGDLS, CDR2 YYNGEE. The CDR3 loop is CASSVASGGLNEQFF. The CDR3 nucleotides read TGTGCCAGCAGCGTCGCTAGCGGGGGTCTCAATGAGCAGTTCTTC. Together with reference TRBV9 and TRBJ2-1, the CDR3 gives the full variable domain: DSGVTQTPKHLITATGQRVTLRCSPRSGDLSVYWYQQSLDQGLQFLIQYYNGEERAKGNILERFSAQQFPDLHSELNLSSLELGDSALYFCASSVASGGLNEQFFGPGTRLTVL.

This clonotype was recorded many times. V gene TRBV20-1 combines with J gene TRBJ1-5; the D is unclear. The length of the CDR3 is 11 residues. Trimming took off 6 bases at V and 5 bases at J, with 8 bases between the two ends. Germline CDR1 DFQATT, CDR2 SNEGSKA (reference sequence). The CDR3 DNA reads TGCAGTGCAACACCCGATCAGCCCCAGCATTTT. It codes for CSATPDQPQHF.

This clonotype was seen repeatedly, ten times or more. The rearrangement joins TRBV5-1 to TRBJ2-1, with 8 bases identical to TRBD2. CDR1 SGHRS and CDR2 YFSETQ come from the germline V gene. Trimming cost V 4 bases and J 6 bases; bases outside gene matches: 9. This CDR3 has 15 residues. The CDR3 coding sequence is TGCGCCAGCAGCGGGGGACTAGGTAGTTTCAATGAGCAGTTCTTC. This translates into CASSGGLGSFNEQFF.

This clonotype has a count of ten or more. The CDR3 loop is CASRGTGSGNQPQHF. The CDR3 DNA sequence: TGTGCCAGCAGGGGTACAGGGTCAGGCAATCAGCCCCAGCATTTT. This rearrangement joins TRBV27 to TRBJ1-5; perhaps TRBD1 as D (6 bases). This CDR3 contains 15 residues. Trimming removed 6 bases at V and 2 bases at J, with 14 bases between. Germline V gene lookup returns CDR1 MNHEY and CDR2 SMNVEV (reference sequence).

The rearrangement uses TRBV3-1 and TRBJ2-1; TRBD2 aligns across 8 bases. The germline CDR1 and CDR2 sequences are LGHDT and YNNKEL (reference sequence). The V and J ends lost 0 bases and 7 bases, in that order; junction bases with no gene match: 11. CDR3 length equals 17 residues. The CDR3 region is CASSQDIYAGGPNEQFF. The CDR3 DNA sequence: TGTGCCAGCAGCCAAGATATTTATGCGGGGGGACCGAATGAGCAGTTCTTC.

This clonotype is labeled as medium-sized (0.01 to 0.1%). CDR3 DNA: TGTGCCAGCAGCCGGCCTAGCGGGAGTTACGAGCAGTACTTC. Translation: CASSRPSGSYEQYF. The rearrangement joins TRBV28 to TRBJ2-7; 10 positions agree with TRBD2. This CDR3 has 14 amino acids. The ends lost 6 bases at V and 4 bases at J; junction bases unmatched: 6. CDR1 is MDHEN and CDR2 is SYDVKM in the germline V gene.

This clonotype was detected many times. The chain couples TRBV20-1 to TRBJ1-2, with TRBD1 matching 9 bases. V lost 5 bases and J lost 6; bases outside the gene matches: 10. CDR3 length: 14 residues. Germline CDR1 is DFQATT and CDR2 is SNEGSKA (reference sequence). CDR3 nucleotide sequence: TGCAGTGCTGCCCGCCGGGACAGGGTGGATGGCTACACCTTC. This encodes CSAARRDRVDGYTF.

This clonotype was observed many times. This sequence joins TRBV20-1 and TRBJ2-7; D not certain. V gave up 0 bases and J gave up 2 bases, with 20 bases separating them. Germline-derived CDR1 and CDR2 are DFQATT and SNEGSKA (reference sequence). The CDR3 consists of 17 residues. The CDR3, as DNA: TGCAGTGCTAGAGACCTATCCAATACAGCGAAGACCTACGAGCAGTACTTC. Translating it yields CSARDLSNTAKTYEQYF.

There are a few counts of this clonotype. V usage is TRBV14 and J usage is TRBJ2-3, with 10 bases identical to TRBD2. The V gene end was trimmed by 0 bases and the J gene end by 5 bases; junction bases not matched to a gene: 8. The CDR3 loop spans 17 amino acids. Germline CDR1 and CDR2: SGHDN and FVKESK. The CDR3 protein is CASSQDISGGAKDTQYF. CDR3 sequence (DNA): TGTGCCAGCAGCCAAGATATCAGCGGGGGGGCCAAAGATACGCAGTATTTT.

Many counts were recorded for this clonotype. The chain has TRBV20-1 and TRBJ2-3; D is unclear. CDR1 and CDR2 (germline): DFQATT, SNEGSKA (reference sequence). The CDR3 has 13 residues. Trimming removed 0 bases at V and 2 bases at J, with 6 bases between. The DNA of the CDR3 is TGCAGTGCTAGAGAGAGTTACACAGATACGCAGTATTTT. Protein product: CSARESYTDTQYF.

This clonotype was recorded at least ten times. The rearrangement uses TRBV6-5 and TRBJ2-2, with a weak D call TRBD1 (5 bases). Trimming took off 0 bases at V and 4 bases at J, with 12 bases between the two ends. This CDR3 region has 16 residues. Germline V gene data show CDR1 as MNHEY and CDR2 as SVGAGI. The CDR3 here is CASSYSTSQGTGELFF. The CDR3 bases are TGTGCCAGCAGTTACTCGACCAGTCAGGGCACCGGGGAGCTGTTTTTT.

Many counts were recorded for this clonotype. The V gene is TRBV12-3 or TRBV12-4, the J gene TRBJ2-3; TRBD2 matches 13 bases. CDR3 length equals 18 residues. Unmatched junction bases numbered 12, after V lost 8 bases and J lost 1 base. The CDR3 sequence: CASQKLAGGPGGTDTQYF. The CDR3 DNA reads TGTGCCAGCCAAAAACTAGCGGGAGGGCCCGGGGGCACAGATACGCAGTATTTT.

This clonotype was recorded at least ten times. This chain uses TRBV6-2 or TRBV6-3 with TRBJ2-7; TRBD2 might be the D (6 bases). The CDR3 is made up of 14 amino acids. The V end lost 6 bases, the J end lost 3 bases, and 15 bases lay between the germline ends. Germline values: CDR1 MNHEY, CDR2 SVGEGT. DNA of the CDR3: TGTGCCAGCAGAAATCTAGCGAGAGGCTACGAGCAGTACTTC. It is translated as CASRNLARGYEQYF.

In its sample, this clonotype was seen many times. This chain connects TRBV5-1 to TRBJ2-3; 8 bases match TRBD2. The CDR3 is 13 amino acids. Trimming cost V 7 bases and J 0 bases; bases outside gene matches: 1. Germline V gives CDR1 SGHRS, CDR2 YFSETQ. CDR3 sequence (DNA): TGCGCCAGCTCTAGCGGGAGCACAGATACGCAGTATTTT. It encodes CASSSGSTDTQYF.

This clonotype came up many times. J is TRBJ2-7 and V is TRBV29-1; 8 bases match TRBD1. Germline V gene sequence: CDR1 SQVTM, CDR2 ANQGSEA. V shed 2 bases, J shed 7 bases, and the junction held 4 bases outside the gene matches. The CDR3 is 12 amino acids. Here the CDR3 DNA reads TGCAGCGTTGAACTCGGGACAGGAGAGCAGTACTTC. It encodes CSVELGTGEQYF.

This clonotype was detected many times. This chain links TRBV6-6 with TRBJ2-3; D gene uncertain. The CDR3 is made up of 10 amino acids. Germline CDR1 MNHNY, CDR2 SVGAGI (reference sequence). V was trimmed by 11 bases and J by 6 bases, leaving 9 bases between them. The CDR3 sequence is CACYGDTQYF. The CDR3 nucleotides read TGTGCCTGCTACGGGGATACGCAGTATTTT.

This clonotype was observed many times. The rearrangement joins TRBV15 to TRBJ1-4; D ambiguous. V was shortened by 11 bases and J by 8 bases, with 18 bases between the two germline ends. The CDR3 totals 13 residues. Germline values: CDR1 LNHNV, CDR2 YYDKDF (reference sequence). In nucleotides, the CDR3 is TGTGCCGTCACCATCGGAACCAACGAAAAACTGTTTTTT. Encoded protein: CAVTIGTNEKLFF.

As concerns this clonotype: A read error may be the cause here, since a much bigger clone is one base away. CDR3 residues: CANSFKASGGNTDTQYF. CDR3 bases: TGTGCCAACAGCTTTAAGGCTAGCGGGGGGAACACAGATACGCAGTATTTT. V and J are TRBV7-2 and TRBJ2-3, with TRBD2 identical over 11 bases. The V gene's germline CDR1 is SGHTA and CDR2 FQGNSA. This CDR3 comprises 17 residues.